A selection of T cell receptor beta chains follows, all from one sample in a study of T cell repertoires in aging, cancer and after chemotherapy. TCRdb re-called the multiplex PCR reads with MiXCR, one entry per CDR3 protein. The sample includes 2,000 to 2,500 distinct CDR3 sequences, nearly 20% of them seen just once. What was sequenced was blood. The source of these receptors is a human donor with a solid tumor. Both conserved end residues are part of each CDR3. Not all rows give a size; the values are once, few, many and, for expanded clones, a class.

abundance: large; j_gene: TRBJ2-2; len: 15; v_gene: TRBV6-4; CDR3aa: CASSDEGKHTGELFF
abundance: large; j_gene: TRBJ2-1; len: 14; v_gene: TRBV29-1; CDR3aa: CSVDRLTGYNEQFF
abundance: medium-sized; j_gene: TRBJ1-3; len: 13; v_gene: TRBV27; CDR3aa: CASSLTQGNTIYF
abundance: few; j_gene: TRBJ1-2; len: 15; v_gene: TRBV7-9; CDR3aa: CASSSLGARGYGYTF
abundance: NA; j_gene: TRBJ1-5; len: 15; v_gene: TRBV28; CDR3aa: CASSWGGRTSQPQHF
abundance: medium-sized; j_gene: TRBJ1-1; len: 15; v_gene: TRBV10-3; CDR3aa: CAISEPGRRNTEAFF
abundance: NA; j_gene: TRBJ2-3; len: 15; v_gene: TRBV7-6; CDR3aa: CASSPTSGGADTQYF
abundance: large; j_gene: TRBJ1-5; len: 14; v_gene: TRBV27; CDR3aa: CASSPQGAGQPQHF
abundance: NA; j_gene: TRBJ2-5; len: 14; v_gene: TRBV27; CDR3aa: CASSDRGYQETQYF
abundance: few; j_gene: TRBJ2-1; len: 16; v_gene: TRBV4-3; CDR3aa: CASSQDFYSSYNEQFF
abundance: medium-sized; j_gene: TRBJ2-3; len: 14; v_gene: TRBV15; CDR3aa: CATSRDPSTDTQYF
abundance: few; j_gene: TRBJ2-3; len: 18; v_gene: TRBV20-1; CDR3aa: CSASIFRQGASSTDTQYF
abundance: large; j_gene: TRBJ1-5; len: 12; v_gene: TRBV30; CDR3aa: CAWSEHNQPQHF
abundance: medium-sized; j_gene: TRBJ1-5; len: 17; v_gene: TRBV27; CDR3aa: CASGQVPPPYSNQPQHF
abundance: medium-sized; j_gene: TRBJ2-6; len: 16; v_gene: TRBV11-2; CDR3aa: CASSLVLVTGANVLTF
abundance: large; j_gene: TRBJ2-5; len: 15; v_gene: TRBV19; CDR3aa: CASSIAPGLAETQYF
abundance: large; j_gene: TRBJ2-2; len: 14; v_gene: TRBV5-4; CDR3aa: CASSYPTGAGELFF
abundance: medium-sized; j_gene: TRBJ2-2; len: 13; v_gene: TRBV24-1; CDR3aa: CATSDLSGGELFF
abundance: medium-sized; j_gene: TRBJ2-3; len: 16; v_gene: TRBV4-3; CDR3aa: CASSQGLAGLGDTQYF
abundance: medium-sized; j_gene: TRBJ2-6; len: 16; v_gene: TRBV5-1; CDR3aa: CASSSGSGDGVNVLTF
abundance: few; j_gene: TRBJ2-1; len: 16; v_gene: TRBV4-1; CDR3aa: CASSPLGLAGSNEQFF
abundance: NA; j_gene: TRBJ1-5; len: 15; v_gene: TRBV5-5; CDR3aa: CASSLGQGSNQPQHF
abundance: NA; j_gene: TRBJ2-1; len: 14; v_gene: TRBV6-5; CDR3aa: CASSPSGGYNEQFF
abundance: large; j_gene: TRBJ1-2; len: 13; v_gene: TRBV19; CDR3aa: CASSTLEWDGYTF
abundance: medium-sized; j_gene: TRBJ2-3; len: 13; v_gene: TRBV20-1; CDR3aa: CSAPGHSTDTQYF
abundance: NA; j_gene: TRBJ2-1; len: 20; v_gene: TRBV20-1; CDR3aa: CSARDYTGTSGRASYNEQFF
abundance: medium-sized; j_gene: TRBJ2-3; len: 14; v_gene: TRBV10-3; CDR3aa: CASRPSGAQDTQYF
abundance: medium-sized; j_gene: TRBJ1-4; len: 15; v_gene: TRBV10-3; CDR3aa: CATRGTGDSNEKLFF
abundance: large; j_gene: TRBJ1-1; len: 13; v_gene: TRBV19; CDR3aa: CASSPGRGTEAFF
abundance: NA; j_gene: TRBJ2-7; len: 13; v_gene: TRBV20-1; CDR3aa: CSARSLDRHEQYF
abundance: medium-sized; j_gene: TRBJ1-1; len: 13; v_gene: TRBV12-3/TRBV12-4; CDR3aa: CASSYLSYTEAFF